This TCR beta chain emerged from a study of tumor and adjacent non-tumor tissue in lung cancer. Study-wide context: Aged about 31 to 80 years, patients included 10 men and about five women with stage I to III disease.

Germline lookup yields CDR1 LGHNA and CDR2 YNFKEQ. V lost 0 bases to trimming and J lost 11 bases; unmatched junction nucleotides: 12. This CDR3 region has 16 residues. The template was RNA from unsorted bulk tissue. Chemotherapy-naive patients with new lung cancer underwent thoracic surgery in China, August–late 2014. TCRbeta libraries were built with three rounds of nested PCR, modified from ARM-PCR. TCRdb reprocessed the multiplex PCR reads via MiXCR and lists one record per CDR3 protein. The sample consists of some 120,000 distinct CDR3 sequences, about 66% of them appearing once. General observations from the study: Normal lung showed higher cumulative top 100 clone frequency than tumor.

Only one count was recorded for this clonotype. The antigen remains unidentified. J is TRBJ2-1 and V is TRBV4-2; TRBD2 matches 8 bases. The sequenced material came from lung tumor tissue. The receptor was isolated from a young man with non-small cell lung cancer. The CDR3 here is CASSQDYSGIIDKQFF. The CDR3 nucleotides read TGTGCCAGCAGCCAAGATTATAGCGGGATAATCGATAAGCAGTTCTTC.